This TCR beta chain emerged from a study of blood T cells in healthy people across ages. The second PCR ran about 6 to 12 cycles with a sample-barcoded 5' primer and J-beta primers. Via MiXCR, TCRdb re-called the 5' RACE reads, giving one row per CDR3 protein. The repertoire holds more than 900,000 distinct CDR3 sequences, approximately 26% seen once, with around 0.75% in the top ten. The V gene end was trimmed by 5 bases and the J gene end by 5 bases; junction bases not matched to a gene: 8. This CDR3 has 14 amino acids. The V gene's germline CDR1 is SGHVS and CDR2 FQNEAQ. The same sample was also studied in work on T cells of mothers and their children.

The specimen sequenced was blood. The J gene is TRBJ2-5, the V gene TRBV7-8; 7 positions agree with TRBD2. The TCR sequence derives from a girl aged 2 to 10 in good health. In DNA form, the CDR3 reads TGTGCCAGCAGCCAACCGGGGGGTTTTGAGACCCAGTACTTC. This sequence encodes CASSQPGGFETQYF.